The present entry profiles one T cell receptor beta chain with its context. The CDR3 extends over 15 amino acids. Trimming took off 2 bases at V and 1 base at J, with 12 bases between the two ends. CDR1 and CDR2 (germline): SGHRS, YFSETQ. The sample is drawn from a study of blood T cell repertoires in COVID-19. In the authors' workflow: Using reference gene primer amplification, nucleated cell counts were estimated. Generated by immunoSEQ multiplex PCR, the TCRdb table keeps only in-frame clones and is missing some. V, J and clone size derive from that table, while D and trimming were established from the DNA sequence. The sample has some 150,000 clones; around 87% are singletons.

This clonotype was obtained from a human donor in a cohort sampled during active COVID-19. The rearrangement uses TRBV5-1 and TRBJ1-1; tentatively, D is TRBD1 (5 bases). The sequenced sample consisted of peripheral blood. The CDR3 DNA reads TGCGCCAGCAGCTTTGCGGGGGGGACGAACACTGAAGCTTTCTTT. Amino acids: CASSFAGGTNTEAFF.